What follows describes a single T cell receptor beta chain. V was cut by 0 bases and J by 7 bases, with 10 bases left in between. The V gene's germline CDR1 is MNHEY and CDR2 SVGAGI. The CDR3 spans 14 residues. TCRdb keeps only in-frame clones here, not all; method: immunoSEQ multiplex PCR. The sample has a few million clones; around 92% are singletons. The sample comes from a study of shared clonotypes between healthy human individuals. Sequencing was done on a sample of naive CD4+ T cells from PBMCs. This sample's subset: CD45RA+ positively selected. The V gene is TRBV6-5, the J gene TRBJ2-1; D tentatively reads TRBD1 or TRBD2 (5 bases each). This receptor was identified in a man between 18 and 29 years old in good health. Some clones in this sample may be carry-over from other donors' samples. CDR3 in DNA: TGTGCCAGCAGTTACTCAGTTGGGGGTAATGAGCAGTTCTTC. Translation gives CASSYSVGGNEQFF.